This TCR beta chain was sequenced for a study of blood T cell repertoires in COVID-19. The assay was immunoSEQ multiplex PCR, and TCRdb's table has in-frame clones only and misses some. The sample contains 100,000 to 150,000 clones, around 81% of which appear only once. Sequencing input: peripheral blood. The clonotype comes from a woman aged 55-75 years with active or convalescent COVID-19.

The CDR3 region has the DNA TGTGCCAGCAGCTTGGAATCCAGGAACACTGAAGCTTTCTTT. It codes for CASSLESRNTEAFF. The J gene is TRBJ1-1, the V gene TRBV5-8; D remains ambiguous. The V gene lost 0 bases and the J gene lost 1 base, with 7 bases spanning the gap. The CDR3 extends over 14 amino acids. Germline V lookup: CDR1 SGHTS, CDR2 YDEGEE.